The present T cell receptor (beta chain) was sequenced within a study of vaccination and CD4 T cells after COVID-19 (dated by TCRdb to between 2022 and 2023). General notes on the study: Six males and four females were included in the convalescent cohort, with two Hispanic individuals, seven Caucasians, two Asians and one multiracial person represented. Participants got two doses of the Pfizer-BioNTech BNT162b2 vaccine (n=8) or two doses of the Moderna mRNA-1273 vaccine (n=2). Post-COVID blood samples were collected from convalescent patients a median of roughly 100 days after diagnosis, with a range of roughly 30 to 161 days. Post-vaccine blood samples were collected a median of 72 days after the second vaccine dose, ranging from roughly 13 to 250 days. Culture stimuli were overlapping spike peptide pools from SARS-CoV-2 and from the common cold coronaviruses HCoV-NL63, HCoV-OC43 and HCoV-229E. Control cultures used a CEFX viral epitope pool as positive control, an HIV-1 Nef peptide pool as negative control, or no peptide. The spike-specific CD4+ TCR repertoire was compared before and after mRNA vaccination in over 9 COVID-19 convalescent patients and a handful of infection-naive healthy vaccine recipients. General conclusions and limits of the study: Among the post-vaccine SARS-CoV-2-reactive clones in convalescent patients, a median around 90% showed up only after vaccination, which suggests vaccine-specific priming. Only a relatively small number of convalescent patients were included in the study, and early timepoints following natural infection were not analyzed. Of the vaccine-specific clones found in convalescent patients, nearly all (304 of 307) were mono-reactive for SARS-CoV-2 spike instead of being cross-reactive with common cold coronaviruses. The median number of SARS-CoV-2-reactive clonotypes rose from 20 to 25 after infection to roughly 38 after vaccination, but the change was not significant.

The treatment or condition label, read with the paper, signifies: approximately 9-day PBMC culture with coronavirus spike peptide pools or control peptides (ViraFEST assay). The study used the ViraFEST assay, which expanded antigen-specific T cells with peptide pools and then identified expanded clonotypes by TCR sequencing. Negative nucleocapsid antibody tests taken both before and after vaccination confirmed that the healthy vaccine recipients had no prior SARS-CoV-2 infection. Each well held approximately 2 million PBMCs cultured in IMDM containing approximately 5% human AB serum and 9 to 10 IU/ml IL-2, with 8.5 to 10 ug/ml peptide pools added. Half of the culture medium was replaced with fresh IL-2-containing medium on days 3 and 7. After 10 days of culture, CD4+ T cells were isolated by negative selection with the EasySep CD4+ T cell isolation kit. Ficoll-Paque Plus gradient centrifugation was used to isolate PBMCs from whole blood, and the isolated PBMCs were then either used fresh or cryopreserved at -140C. Each culture condition was generally run in triplicate wells.

Including cysteine and phenylalanine, the CDR3 has 13 amino acids. The entry retains the CDR3 DNA only, 39 bases that are in frame from base 1. CDR1 and CDR2, per the germline V gene (reference sequence), are GTSNPN and SVGIG. From V the trimming removes 8 bases and from J it removes 7 bases, while the gene matches leave 11 bases of the junction unaccounted for. Library preparation employed PCR. DNA from cultured CD4+ T cells underwent TCR sequencing with the Oncomine TCR Beta short-read assay at the Johns Hopkins FTIC core. The QIAamp micro DNA kit was used to extract genomic DNA from the cultured CD4+ T cells. The Oncomine TCR Beta libraries from cultured CD4+ T cells were pooled using unique dual indexes and then sequenced on an Illumina iSeq 100. The paper's processing steps were these. Non-productive sequences were removed, and CDR3s that did not start with C, did not end with F or W, or were shorter than 7 amino acids were discarded. Antigen-specific clonotypes were identified with the MANAFEST web application by comparing peptide-stimulated wells with reference and other culture wells. Positive clones required FDR below 0.05, an odds ratio above 5, and productive frequency above 0.1% in at least two of three replicate wells. A clonotype counted as cross-reactive if it showed significant expansion both in the SARS-CoV-2 spike wells and in at least one common cold coronavirus spike condition. Levenshtein distances (stringdist) and unrooted phylogenetic trees (ape) in R version 3.6.1 were used to assess CDR3 homology. Clones were called with MiXCR by TCRdb after fastp trimmed the public reads at Q25, and only in-frame beta chains were retained. Every distinct CDR3 protein forms one entry, paired with its most common genes and DNA. TCRdb's processing, not the authors', yielded these V and J calls. This sample is represented by 25,000 or so distinct CDR3 sequences; around two thirds of them were singletons. The ten largest account for roughly 22% of the sample.

In its sample, this clonotype was seen a few times. Its binding antigen is unknown. Per-nucleotide qualities are absent, and no much larger clonotype sits a single base away. The sample here was CD4+ T cells from blood, cultured in vitro, taken after SARS-CoV-2 vaccination. This receptor chain uses TRBV30 and TRBJ1-5, and 7 junctional nucleotides match TRBD1. The receptor's source is a human donor who received a COVID-19 vaccine. CDR3 region: CASQTGSGQPQHF. The sequenced DNA: TGTGCCAGCCAGACAGGGTCAGGGCAGCCCCAGCATTTT.